A selection of T cell receptor beta chains follows, all from one sample in a study of human T cells and chemical hapten exposure. TCRdb independently ran MiXCR on the RACE reads; one entry per CDR3 protein. In the table there are under 400,000 distinct CDR3 sequences, 5.1% of which are singletons. The input for sequencing was whole blood, taken in connection with sensitization to the hapten diphenylcyclopropenone (DPC). These TCRs come from a woman between 45 and 65 years old with alopecia areata. Some clones in this sample may be carry-over from other donors' samples. CDR3s include the opening cysteine and the closing phenylalanine or tryptophan. The D gene is left open where the match is weak. Not all rows give a size; the values are once, few, many and, for expanded clones, a class.

size	length	D	V	J	DNA	CDR3
many	13	NA	TRBV29-1	TRBJ2-4	TGCAGCGTTGAAAACCAGCCCCAGAACATTCAGTACTTC	CSVENQPQNIQYF
NA	15	TRBD1	TRBV20-1	TRBJ1-4	TGCAGTGCTACGGACAGGGGGCGGGGTAATGAAAAACTGTTTTTT	CSATDRGRGNEKLFF
many	14	TRBD1	TRBV6-1	TRBJ2-2	TGTGCCAGCAGTAAGACAGGGTTTGCCGGGGAGCTGTTTTTT	CASSKTGFAGELFF
many	15	NA	TRBV11-2	TRBJ2-1	TGTGCCAGCAGCTTATTGAGGAGCGAGAGGAATGAGCAGTTCTTC	CASSLLRSERNEQFF
few	14	TRBD2	TRBV4-3	TRBJ2-1	TGCGCCAGCAGCCCCGGGACTAGCTTTTATGAGCAGTTCTTC	CASSPGTSFYEQFF
many	11	NA	TRBV20-1	TRBJ2-1	TGCAGTGCTAGGAGAGGTAATGAGCAGTTCTTC	CSARRGNEQFF
many	16	NA	TRBV12-3/TRBV12-4	TRBJ2-2	TGTGCCAGCAGTTGGGGACGGGGCGTTCGCACCGGGGAGCTGTTTTTT	CASSWGRGVRTGELFF
few	12	NA	TRBV5-1	TRBJ1-1	TGCGCCAGCACCGATCGGGGCCTAGAAGCTTTCTTT	CASTDRGLEAFF
NA	16	NA	TRBV29-1	TRBJ2-6	TGCAGCGCGGCCTCCGGGGGAAGCTCTGGGGCCAACGTCCTGACTTTC	CSAASGGSSGANVLTF
many	15	TRBD1	TRBV2	TRBJ2-3	TGTGCCAGCAGTCTACAGGGGACGAGCACAGATACGCAGTATTTT	CASSLQGTSTDTQYF
many	14	TRBD1	TRBV20-1	TRBJ2-7	TGCAGTGCACTATACAGGGGGTCTTCCTACGAGCAGTACTTC	CSALYRGSSYEQYF
many	15	NA	TRBV6-2/TRBV6-3	TRBJ2-1	TGTGCCAGCAGTTACTCCGGGAACCCCCTCAATGAGCAGTTCTTC	CASSYSGNPLNEQFF
NA	19	TRBD1	TRBV7-9	TRBJ1-6	TGTGCCAGCAGCTCCCCCGGACAGGGGGCATTCTCCTATAATTCACCCCTCCACTTT	CASSSPGQGAFSYNSPLHF
few	15	TRBD2	TRBV27	TRBJ2-1	TGTGCCAGCAATAGCGGGGGTTCCCCGTACAATGAGCAGTTCTTC	CASNSGGSPYNEQFF
many	13	NA	TRBV12-3/TRBV12-4	TRBJ1-5	TGTGCCAGCAACAAGGAGGGGCATCAGCCCCAGCATTTT	CASNKEGHQPQHF
NA	17	TRBD1	TRBV6-2/TRBV6-3	TRBJ1-5	TGTGCCAGCAGTTTTCCCTCGGGACAGGGGAGCAATCAGCCCCAGCATTTT	CASSFPSGQGSNQPQHF
many	13	TRBD1	TRBV5-5	TRBJ2-3	TGTGCCAGCAGCCCTCCGAGGACAGGGACGCAGTATTTT	CASSPPRTGTQYF
many	13	NA	TRBV19	TRBJ2-7	TGTGCCACCAAGGCGGGGTTCTCCTACGAGCAGTACTTC	CATKAGFSYEQYF
many	14	NA	TRBV20-1	TRBJ1-1	TGCAGTGCTCACAAGAACAGGAAAAACACTGAAGCTTTCTTT	CSAHKNRKNTEAFF
few	16	NA	TRBV7-8	TRBJ1-6	TGTGCCAGCAGCGCCTACGCTGGGGGCGGGAATTCACCCCTCCACTTT	CASSAYAGGGNSPLHF
many	15	NA	TRBV5-6	TRBJ2-7	TGTGCCAGCAGCTTTGCCCACGGACGGTACTACGAGCAGTACTTC	CASSFAHGRYYEQYF
few	16	TRBD1	TRBV18	TRBJ2-6	TGTGCCAGCTCACGACAGGGGGCGCTAGGGGCCAACGTCCTGACTTTC	CASSRQGALGANVLTF
many	14	NA	TRBV21-1	TRBJ2-1	TGTGCCAGCAGCAAGAAAGGGATCCTCAATGAGCAGTTCTTC	CASSKKGILNEQFF
many	12	TRBD1	TRBV20-1	TRBJ1-2	TGCAGTGTGCCCGGACAGGGGGGAGGCTACACCTTC	CSVPGQGGGYTF
many	19	NA	TRBV1	TRBJ2-3	TGCACCAGCAGCCCCCGAAGACTAGCGGGGGCCTGGGGAACAGATACGCAGTATTTT	CTSSPRRLAGAWGTDTQYF
few	14	TRBD1	TRBV6-2/TRBV6-3	TRBJ1-1	TGTGCCAGCAGCTCCCGGACAGGGTACACTGAAGCTTTCTTT	CASSSRTGYTEAFF
many	16	TRBD1	TRBV7-2	TRBJ1-5	TGTGCCAGCAGACCGACAGGGGGCTCGGGTAGTCAGCCCCAGCATTTT	CASRPTGGSGSQPQHF
few	13	NA	TRBV18	TRBJ1-1	TGTGCCAGCTCACCACCTTGGAACACTGAAGCTTTCTTT	CASSPPWNTEAFF
many	15	NA	TRBV29-1	TRBJ2-1	TGCAGCGTTGATAGAACAGGGAGCTCCTACAATGAGCAGTTCTTC	CSVDRTGSSYNEQFF
many	14	TRBD2	TRBV6-5	TRBJ2-1	TGTGCCAGCAGCAACGGGGGGGCCTGGAATGAGCAGTTCTTC	CASSNGGAWNEQFF
many	13	NA	TRBV5-1	TRBJ1-1	TGCGCCAGCAGTAGAGCCGGAGGCGCTGAAGCTTTCTTT	CASSRAGGAEAFF
few	19	NA	TRBV6-5	TRBJ2-3	TGTGCCAGCAGTTACTCGAAGGTCCCGCGGCAGGGTCATCGGGGTACGCAGTATTTT	CASSYSKVPRQGHRGTQYF
many	11	NA	TRBV7-2	TRBJ2-3	TGTGCCAGCAGCTTCGAAGATACGCAGTATTTT	CASSFEDTQYF
many	14	NA	TRBV10-3	TRBJ1-1	TGTGCCATCACCGAGGGCAGTGAGGAAACTGAAGCTTTCTTT	CAITEGSEETEAFF
many	16	TRBD2	TRBV7-9	TRBJ2-3	TGTGCCAGCAGCTTAGATCCCAGCGGGAGGATAGATACGCAGTATTTT	CASSLDPSGRIDTQYF
few	17	NA	TRBV18	TRBJ2-1	TGTGCCAGCTCAACTCCCAGGGCGCGGACCATCTACAATGAGCAGTTCTTC	CASSTPRARTIYNEQFF
NA	14	NA	TRBV12-3/TRBV12-4	TRBJ2-7	TGTGCCAGCACCCGACAGGAGGCACCGTACGAGCAGTACTTC	CASTRQEAPYEQYF
many	16	NA	TRBV6-6	TRBJ1-2	TGTGCCAGCAGTTACCCCCCCCAGGCCACCCCCTATGGCTACACCTTC	CASSYPPQATPYGYTF
few	14	NA	TRBV7-3	TRBJ1-1	TGTGCCAGCAGCTTACAGGGAGGTAACACTGAAGCTTTCTTT	CASSLQGGNTEAFF
NA	14	NA	TRBV25-1	TRBJ2-3	TGTGCCAGCAGTGAGCGAAAGGCGTCGGATACGCAGTATTTT	CASSERKASDTQYF